This T cell receptor (beta chain) comes out of a study of blood T cell repertoires in COVID-19. Study information: Acute-phase and convalescent COVID-19 samples originated in the United States, Italy and Spain.

The V segment lost 7 bases and the J segment 1 base; nucleotides outside the gene matches: 6. Per the germline V gene, CDR1 is LNHDA and CDR2 is SQIVND (reference sequence). The CDR3 contains 16 residues. As originally analysed: Quantification of nucleated cells was approximated via reference gene primer amplification. The data were produced by immunoSEQ multiplex PCR, yet TCRdb's version contains in-frame clones alone and is incomplete. Clone size and the V and J calls come from that table; the DNA yielded D and trimming. The sample shows approximately 130,000 clones, around 83% of them seen only once. This clone came up once. Cohorts were assigned according to the clinical history that participants reported. The recovered donors of Cohort 3 showed two negative PCRs, clearance, or symptom resolution.

The V call is TRBV19, the J call TRBJ1-3, with 11 bases lining up with TRBD1. The specimen was PBMCs or T cells enriched from blood (not recorded which). This TCR was recovered from a man aged 25-40 years who had recovered from COVID-19. In nucleotides, the CDR3 is TGTGCCAGTAACGCCGGGACAGGGGGGTCTGGAAACACCATATATTTT. Its protein is CASNAGTGGSGNTIYF.